The clone carrying this T cell receptor (beta chain) was seen many times. Its antigen is undetermined. This sample is drawn from a study of T cell repertoires in cytomegalovirus infection. Turning to the study itself: Well-studied HLA-B-restricted CMV epitopes were used in the study alongside recently identified HLA-C-restricted ones. Indications of both CMV infection and matching HLA type were provided by public TCR beta signatures. Findings and caveats of the study: Cumulative public TCR beta family frequency identified CMV carriers with the relevant HLA. The study found HLA-C-restricted CMV-specific TCR beta clonotypes dominating the ex vivo response.

Each CDR3 protein gets one entry after TCRdb re-called the reads with MiXCR. The sample holds about 740,000 distinct CDR3 sequences, roughly 30% seen once. The V gene end was trimmed by 5 bases and the J gene end by 8 bases; junction bases not matched to a gene: 5. This CDR3 is 15 amino acids long. Germline-derived CDR1 and CDR2 are SGHTA and FQGNSA. V usage is TRBV7-2 and J usage is TRBJ2-1, with 14 bases lining up with TRBD2. The sequenced sample was cultured PBMCs, obtained from culture after CMV antigen stimulation. The receptor comes from a human donor in good health (CMV status not recorded). Some clones in this sample may be carry-over from other donors' samples. CDR3 sequence reads: CASSARLAGGHEQFF. CDR3 nucleotides: TGTGCCAGCAGCGCCAGACTAGCGGGAGGGCATGAGCAGTTCTTC.